This T cell receptor (beta chain) was found in a study of T cells in Graves' hyperthyroidism and ophthalmopathy (dated by TCRdb to between 2017 and 2020). The study in broad terms: Peripheral blood samples were taken at initial diagnosis, before any treatment was given. To identify distinguishing TCR V-J signatures, a discovery cohort of about 95 patients was used, comprising 43 with Graves' ophthalmopathy and around 60 with stable Graves' hyperthyroidism. Prospective prediction of ophthalmopathy was tested in an independent validation cohort consisting of under 20 hyperthyroidism patients and some 15 patients who later progressed to ophthalmopathy. The approximately 90 discovery patients were randomly split 7:3 into training and test sets. In more than five Graves' hyperthyroidism patients, the study also compared T-cell repertoires from thyroid tissue with T-cell repertoires from blood. After blood sampling, hyperthyroidism patients were treated with methimazole at a starting dose of 30 mg daily, and ophthalmopathy patients were treated with high-dose intravenous methylprednisolone. TCR Vbeta CDR3 sequencing of roughly 140 peripheral blood samples (roughly 41 ophthalmopathy, under 80 hyperthyroidism and roughly 17 progressor patients) is reported in the paper.

Moderately to severely active disease, a Clinical Activity Score of at least 3, a NOSPECS grade of at least 4, and a duration under 3 months were present in ophthalmopathy patients. Any patient with an uncontrolled infection, another autoimmune disease, pregnancy or lactation was excluded. Diagnoses were established on the basis of clinical symptoms, serum thyroxine and TRAb, thyroid ultrasound, and orbital computed tomography. PBMCs were separated from about 10 ml of fresh peripheral blood using Ficoll-Paque density gradient centrifugation. Total RNA was extracted with Trizol reagent, and quality was checked on an Agilent 2100 Bioanalyzer. TCR beta CDR3 regions were amplified from RNA transcripts. The TCR CDR3 was subjected to a first round of RT-PCR using the HTBI primer set and the Qiagen OneStep RT-PCR kit. The libraries were constructed in a second round of multiplex PCR and then size-selected and purified. The libraries were sequenced on an Illumina HiSeq2000 using paired-end 100 bp reads. The paper's processing steps were these. SOAPnuke was used to process the raw data, removing reads that contained adapters or uncalled bases, had a mean Phred below 15, or lacked an exact match to the constant primer or identifier. COPE v1.2.5 was used to merge the high-quality paired reads, and each unique nucleotide sequence was defined as a clonotype. Clonotypes were aligned to IMGT TRBV, TRBD and TRBJ reference segments using MiTCR v1.1. Only V-J combinations with frequency above 0.0001, covering 99.2% of repertoires, were analysed. A TCS score was defined as the ratio between F50 (clonal expansion) and ExV (chaos), using BLOSUM62-based TCRdist between CDR3 peptides within each V-J. Welch's t-statistics and random forest reduced just over 500 V-J features to roughly 13, which were used in a naive Bayes classifier (R e1071). TCRdb reprocessing: public reads trimmed at Q25 with fastp, clones called with MiXCR, in-frame beta chains kept. All rows with the same CDR3 protein become a single entry with the most common DNA and genes. The V and J calls and clone size are TCRdb's, not the authors'. Present in this sample are some 570,000 distinct CDR3 sequences, roughly 18% of which were seen just once. The top ten clones comprise around 17% of the sample.

Per the germline V gene, MNHNS is the CDR1 and SASEGT is the CDR2. Counted from cysteine to phenylalanine, this CDR3 has 17 amino acids. Only the CDR3 portion is preserved as DNA: 51 bases, with reading frame beginning at the first base. Points the paper makes about the study in general: Most expanded thyroid clonotypes (frequency above 0.001) were also detected in blood, suggesting blood repertoires may reflect thyroid immune responses. During validation, the model predicted progression to ophthalmopathy a median of around six months ahead of onset, with almost 71% sensitivity and almost 75% specificity. No statistical method was used to set the sample size in advance, and investigators knew the group allocation. A 13 V-J signature model separated ophthalmopathy from stable hyperthyroidism, with approximately 87% sensitivity and roughly 81% specificity in cross-validation and 80%/75% in testing.

This clonotype has a handful of counts. Its recognized antigen is unknown. An end of the junction does not agree with germline; a read error may underlie this. This chain is built from TRBV6-1 and TRBJ1-5, with TRBD1 matching 10 junction bases. The material sequenced was blood. This clonotype originated in a woman aged 18-29 years with Graves' ophthalmopathy. The CDR3 has the sequence CASSGGQGIYSNQSQHF. The DNA sequence is as follows: TGTGCCAGCAGTGGGGGACAGGGGATCTATAGCAATCAGTCCCAGCATTTT.